The clone carrying this TCR delta chain occurred a few times. Antigen specificity is unknown. With a far larger clone one base away, a read error is the likely cause. This entry belongs to a study of γδ T cells in repeated Plasmodium falciparum infection. Study as a whole: Malian children with intense seasonal malaria exposure were compared with matched Australian children. Malaria-naive adults were infected with P. falciparum NF54 four times over roughly 620 days. Samples were taken at baseline, before some infections, and 21 days after each. Study outcomes and limitations: One small rural Malian village, predominantly a single ethnic group, supplied the cohort.

Bulk repertoires came from Vgamma9/Vdelta2+ or Vdelta2-negative gammadelta T cells flow-sorted from PBMC. Germline V gives CDR1 GEAIGNYY, CDR2 EKD. The CDR3 has 14 amino acids. TCRdb repeated clone calling on the multiplex PCR reads with CATT. The table lists tens of thousands of delta-chain clones, 0.75% to 1% of them singletons. The chain couples TRDV2 to TRDJ1; D unclear. No J segment appears in TCRdb, so it was assigned here by matching the sequence to germline. The sequenced material came from gamma-delta T cells from blood. This clonotype was sampled from a pool of human donors (malaria-infected and uninfected, not separated). In nucleotides, the CDR3 is TGTGCCTGCGACACCCTTAGTTACACCGATAAACTCATCTTT. It codes for CACDTLSYTDKLIF.